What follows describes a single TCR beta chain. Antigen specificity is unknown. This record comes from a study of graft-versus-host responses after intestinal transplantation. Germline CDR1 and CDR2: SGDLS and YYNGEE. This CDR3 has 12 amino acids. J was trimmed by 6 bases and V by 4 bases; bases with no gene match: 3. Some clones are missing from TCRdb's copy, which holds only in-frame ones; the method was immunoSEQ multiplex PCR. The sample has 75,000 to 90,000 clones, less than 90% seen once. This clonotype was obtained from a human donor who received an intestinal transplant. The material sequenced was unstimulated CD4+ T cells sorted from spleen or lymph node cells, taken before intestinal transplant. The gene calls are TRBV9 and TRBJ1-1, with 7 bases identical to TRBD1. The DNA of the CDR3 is TGTGCCAGCAGCCGACAGGGAGCTGAAGCTTTCTTT. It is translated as CASSRQGAEAFF.